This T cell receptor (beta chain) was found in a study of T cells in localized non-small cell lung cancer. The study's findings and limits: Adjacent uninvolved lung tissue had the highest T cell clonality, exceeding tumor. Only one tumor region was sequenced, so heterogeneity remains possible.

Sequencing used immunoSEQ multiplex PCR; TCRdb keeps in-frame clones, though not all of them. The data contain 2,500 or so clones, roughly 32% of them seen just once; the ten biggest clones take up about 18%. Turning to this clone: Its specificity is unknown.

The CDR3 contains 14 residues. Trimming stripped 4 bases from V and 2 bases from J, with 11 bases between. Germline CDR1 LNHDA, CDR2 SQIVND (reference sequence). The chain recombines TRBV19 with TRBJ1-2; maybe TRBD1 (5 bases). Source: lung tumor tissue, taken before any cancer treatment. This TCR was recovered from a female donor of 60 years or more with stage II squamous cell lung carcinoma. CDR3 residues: CASSSARGNYGYTF. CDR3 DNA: TGTGCCAGTAGTAGCGCCCGGGGGAACTATGGCTACACCTTC. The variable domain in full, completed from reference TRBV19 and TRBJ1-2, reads DGGITQSPKYLFRKEGQNVTLSCEQNLNHDAMYWYRQDPGQGLRLIYYSQIVNDFQKGDIAEGYSVSREKKESFPLTVTSAQKNPTAFYLCASSSARGNYGYTFGSGTRLTVV.